Below are 2 T cell receptor beta chains sequenced from a single sample in a study of PD-1 blockade in classical Hodgkin lymphoma. With no exception, relapse followed autologous stem cell transplantation in all patients, and brentuximab vedotin exposure varied. The assay was immunoSEQ multiplex PCR, and TCRdb's table has in-frame clones only and misses some. The sample includes around 25,000 clones, 80% to 90% of them seen just once. The input for sequencing was peripheral blood mononuclear cells (PBMCs), taken before the second cycle of nivolumab. The receptors here all came from a human donor with classical Hodgkin lymphoma.

The genes are TRBV5-6 and TRBJ1-2; D is uncertain. This CDR3 is built from 13 residues. V was cut by 3 bases and J by 4 bases, with 10 bases left in between. In germline, CDR1 is SGHDT, CDR2 YYEEEE. CDR3 loop: CASSSGSSYGYTF. In DNA form, the CDR3 reads TGTGCCAGCAGCTCAGGATCCTCCTATGGCTACACCTTC.

The chain has TRBV11-3 and TRBJ2-5; TRBD1 matches at 7 bases. Germline lookup yields CDR1 SGHNT and CDR2 YENEEA. CDR3 size: 16 residues. Losses at the gene ends were 1 base for V and 1 base for J; bases not matched to a gene: 6. CDR3 in DNA: TGTGCCAGCAGCTTAGGTGGGACAGAACGCCAAGAGACCCAGTACTTC. The encoded protein is CASSLGGTERQETQYF.